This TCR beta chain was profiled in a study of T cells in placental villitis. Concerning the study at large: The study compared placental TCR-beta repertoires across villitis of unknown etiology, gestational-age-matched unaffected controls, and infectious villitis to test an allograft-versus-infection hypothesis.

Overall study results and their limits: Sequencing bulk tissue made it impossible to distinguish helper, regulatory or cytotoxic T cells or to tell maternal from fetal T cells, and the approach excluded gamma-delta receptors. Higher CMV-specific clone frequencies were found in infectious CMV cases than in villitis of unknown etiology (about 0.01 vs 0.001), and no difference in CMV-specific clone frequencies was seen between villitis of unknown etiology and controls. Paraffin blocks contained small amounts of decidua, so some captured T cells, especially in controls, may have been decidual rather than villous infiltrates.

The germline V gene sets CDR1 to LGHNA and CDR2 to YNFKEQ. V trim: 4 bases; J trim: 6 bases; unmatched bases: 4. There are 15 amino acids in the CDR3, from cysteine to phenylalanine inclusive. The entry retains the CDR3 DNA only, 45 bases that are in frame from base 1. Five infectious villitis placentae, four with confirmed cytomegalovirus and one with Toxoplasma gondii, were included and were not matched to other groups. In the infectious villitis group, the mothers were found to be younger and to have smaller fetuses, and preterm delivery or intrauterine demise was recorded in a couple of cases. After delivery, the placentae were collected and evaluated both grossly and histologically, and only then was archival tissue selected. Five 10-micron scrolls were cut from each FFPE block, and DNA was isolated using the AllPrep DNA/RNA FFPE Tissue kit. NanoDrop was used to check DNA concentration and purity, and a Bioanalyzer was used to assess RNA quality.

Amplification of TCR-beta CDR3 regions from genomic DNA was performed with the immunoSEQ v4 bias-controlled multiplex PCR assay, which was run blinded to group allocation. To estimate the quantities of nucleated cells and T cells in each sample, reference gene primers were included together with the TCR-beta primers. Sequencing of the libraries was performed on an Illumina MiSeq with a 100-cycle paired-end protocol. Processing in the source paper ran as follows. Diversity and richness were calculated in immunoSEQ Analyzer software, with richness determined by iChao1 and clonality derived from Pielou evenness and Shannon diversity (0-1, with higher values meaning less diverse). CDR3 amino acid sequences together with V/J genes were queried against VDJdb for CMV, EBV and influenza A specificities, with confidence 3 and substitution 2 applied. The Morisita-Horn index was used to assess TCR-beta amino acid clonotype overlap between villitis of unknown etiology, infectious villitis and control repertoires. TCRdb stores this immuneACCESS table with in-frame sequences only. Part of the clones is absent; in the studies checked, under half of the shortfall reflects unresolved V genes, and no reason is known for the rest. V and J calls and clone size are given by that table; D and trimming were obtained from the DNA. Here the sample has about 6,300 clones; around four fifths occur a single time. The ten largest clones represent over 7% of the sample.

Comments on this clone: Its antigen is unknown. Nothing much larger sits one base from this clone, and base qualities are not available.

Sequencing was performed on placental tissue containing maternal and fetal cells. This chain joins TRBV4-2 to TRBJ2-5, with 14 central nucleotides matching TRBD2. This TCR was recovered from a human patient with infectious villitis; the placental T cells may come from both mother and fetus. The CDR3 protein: CASSLGTSGGQTQYF. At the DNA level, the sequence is TGTGCCAGCAGCCTCGGGACTAGCGGGGGCCAGACCCAGTACTTC.